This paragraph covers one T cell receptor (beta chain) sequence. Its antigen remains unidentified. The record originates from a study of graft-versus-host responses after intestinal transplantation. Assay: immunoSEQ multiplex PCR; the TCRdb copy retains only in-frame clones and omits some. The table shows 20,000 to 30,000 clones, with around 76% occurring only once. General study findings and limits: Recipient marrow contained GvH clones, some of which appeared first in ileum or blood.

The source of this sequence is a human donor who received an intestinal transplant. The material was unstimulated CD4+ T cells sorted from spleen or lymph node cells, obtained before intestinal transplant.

The CDR3 protein is CASSLGSMNTEAFF. CDR3 coding DNA: TGTGCCAGCAGTTTGGGCAGCATGAACACTGAAGCTTTCTTT. This chain links TRBV6-5 with TRBJ1-1; D not certain. The germline V gene encodes CDR1 MNHEY and CDR2 SVGAGI. With 4 bases removed from V and 0 bases from J, the gap between germline ends came to 9 bases. This CDR3 has 14 residues.